This paragraph reports one T cell receptor beta chain. The target antigen is unknown. This record belongs to a study of cytotoxic CD8 clonotypes in ibrutinib-treated CLL. Study in general: Per sample, productive templates averaged 255,043 and productive rearrangements averaged 94,082. Study conclusions and caveats: Clonality was elevated at ibrutinib response and had returned toward baseline at progression. Public clonotypes (which were uncommon) either contracted or remained stable on treatment.

V lost 7 bases and J 0 bases, leaving 11 bases between the germline ends. The CDR3 has 14 amino acids. Per germline, CDR1 MNHEY and CDR2 SVGAGI. With cryopreserved PBMCs as the source, around 1.9 micrograms of genomic DNA went to TCR beta libraries. Using immunoSEQ multiplex PCR, the repertoire was profiled, and TCRdb retains in-frame clones only, with some absent. Among under 200,000 clones listed, less than 85% were seen once. The chain couples TRBV6-5 to TRBJ2-3; D is unresolved. The specimen comprised PBMCs, sampled after 24 months of ibrutinib treatment. The TCR sequence derives from a human donor with chronic lymphocytic leukemia. CDR3 protein: CASTPASSTDTQYF. CDR3 DNA sequence: TGTGCCAGCACCCCAGCTAGTAGCACAGATACGCAGTATTTT.